The 14 T cell receptor beta chains below come from one sample, sequenced in a study of response to subunit inactivated influenza vaccine. MiXCR, run by TCRdb on the RT-PCR reads, gives a single entry per CDR3 protein. The sample holds roughly 540,000 distinct CDR3 sequences, roughly 23% seen once. These same data were also listed under a study on T cells expressing NK-cell markers. From that study: 5'RACE template switching built TCR beta cDNA with unique molecular identifiers.

The source material was CD4+ T cells sorted from PBMCs, sampled roughly 12 days after vaccination. These receptors all stem from a man aged 50-59 years who received an inactivated influenza vaccine.

The table lists this clonotype with many counts. The chain links TRBV7-2 to TRBJ2-3; 8 bases are shared with TRBD2. The CDR3 length is 14 residues. J was trimmed by 0 bases and V by 8 bases; bases with no gene match: 4. Germline CDR1 and CDR2: SGHTA and FQGNSA. The DNA for the CDR3 is TGTGCCAGCGGCCTAGCGGGCAGCACAGATACGCAGTATTTT. This gives the protein CASGLAGSTDTQYF.

The J gene is TRBJ1-1, the V gene TRBV25-1; TRBD1 agrees at 7 bases. The CDR3 has 15 residues. CDR1 and CDR2 (germline): MGHDK, SYGVNS. The junction had 4 bases not matched to a gene; V was cut back by 2 bases and J by 1 base. The CDR3 region is CASSELWTGNTEAFF. CDR3 in DNA: TGTGCCAGCAGTGAACTCTGGACAGGGAACACTGAAGCTTTCTTT.

The rearrangement joins TRBV20-1 to TRBJ1-5, with D perhaps matching TRBD1 (6 bases). CDR1 DFQATT and CDR2 SNEGSKA come from the germline V gene (reference sequence). The CDR3 extends over 14 amino acids. V was clipped by 2 bases and J by 5 bases, with 13 bases between them. The chain's CDR3 is CSARPAGGDQPQHF. The CDR3 region has the DNA TGCAGTGCTAGACCTGCGGGGGGCGATCAGCCCCAGCATTTT.

The V gene is TRBV3-1, the J gene TRBJ1-5; D is unclear. From germline, CDR1 is LGHDT and CDR2 YNNKEL (reference sequence). This CDR3 is built from 13 residues. Trimming left V 2 bases short and J 7 bases short, with 9 bases between. CDR3 amino acids: CASSQSPAQPQHF. As DNA, the CDR3 is TGTGCCAGCAGCCAAAGCCCGGCGCAGCCCCAGCATTTT.

This clonotype was detected ten times or more. The V call is TRBV7-3, the J call TRBJ1-1; D is possibly TRBD1 (5 bases). V was pared by 0 bases and J by 8 bases, with 19 bases between. Per germline, CDR1 SGHTA and CDR2 FQGTGA. The CDR3 totals 16 residues. CDR3 residues: CASSLTPSTGTKEAFF. The CDR3 DNA is TGTGCCAGCAGCTTAACCCCCAGCACAGGAACGAAAGAAGCTTTCTTT. The whole variable domain, filled in from reference TRBV7-3 and TRBJ1-1, reads GAGVSQTPSNKVTEKGKYVELRCDPISGHTALYWYRQSLGQGPEFLIYFQGTGAADDSGLPNDRFFAVRPEGSVSTLKIQRTERGDSAVYLCASSLTPSTGTKEAFFGQGTRLTVV.

This clonotype was detected a few times. CDR3 protein: CATSRDQKETQYF. The DNA of the CDR3 is TGTGCCACCAGCAGAGATCAGAAGGAGACCCAGTACTTC. The chain uses TRBV15 and TRBJ2-5, with D unresolved. V dropped 0 bases and J dropped 5 bases, with 7 bases sitting between them. Per germline, CDR1 LNHNV and CDR2 YYDKDF (reference sequence). This CDR3 spans 13 amino acids.

This chain links TRBV30 with TRBJ2-7, with 7 bases fitting TRBD2. The CDR3 spans 13 residues. Trimming at V came to 5 bases and at J to 2 bases, leaving 6 bases not matched to a gene. Germline-derived CDR1 and CDR2 are GTSNPN and SVGIG (reference sequence). The CDR3 sequence: CAWGRDPPYEQYF. The CDR3 DNA reads as TGTGCCTGGGGGAGGGACCCGCCCTACGAGCAGTACTTC.

Only a few counts were recorded for this clonotype. This chain links TRBV10-1 with TRBJ2-3, with TRBD2 identical over 11 bases. V dropped 0 bases and J dropped 6; count of bases not matched to a gene: 8. The germline V gene has CDR1 WNHNN and CDR2 SYGVQD (reference sequence). The CDR3 runs 17 residues. The CDR3, as DNA: TGCGCCAGCAGTGAGTCGGGTAGCGGGGGGGCCCGTGATACGCAGTATTTT. This encodes CASSESGSGGARDTQYF.

This clonotype has a single count. This chain joins TRBV3-1 and TRBJ1-1; 9 bases align to TRBD1. J gave up 11 bases and V 4 bases, and 5 bases lay outside the gene matches. The CDR3 sequence is 12 residues long. The germline CDR1 and CDR2 sequences are LGHDT and YNNKEL (reference sequence). The CDR3 sequence is CASSRQGVRAFF. CDR3 nucleotide sequence: TGTGCCAGCAGCCGACAGGGGGTGCGGGCTTTCTTT.

The rearrangement uses TRBV30 and TRBJ1-2, with D tentatively TRBD1 (5 bases). Trimming removed 3 bases at V and 7 bases at J, with 15 bases between. Looked up from germline, CDR1 is GTSNPN and CDR2 is SVGIG (reference sequence). This CDR3 region has 13 residues. For the CDR3, the DNA is TGTGCCTGGAGCCCTTTGGGGGTGGGTGGCTACACCTTC. This encodes CAWSPLGVGGYTF. Using reference TRBV30 and TRBJ1-2 for the parts outside the CDR3, the full variable domain is SQTIHQWPATLVQPVGSPLSLECTVEGTSNPNLYWYRQAAGRGLQLLFYSVGIGQISSEVPQNLSASRPQDRQFILSSKKLLLSDSGFYLCAWSPLGVGGYTFGSGTRLTVV.

This clonotype has just a few counts. J is TRBJ2-7 and V is TRBV21-1; the DNA was not used to check the table's D call, TRBD2. TRBV21-1 is tagged as a pseudogene. The CDR3 length is 18 residues. This CDR3 reads CASSIWQALLFFPYEQYF. CDR3 bases: TGTGCCAGCAGCATATGGCAGGCCCTCCTATTTTTCCCCTACGAGCAGTACTTC.

This clonotype was recorded a few times. V usage is TRBV9 and J usage is TRBJ1-3; D is ambiguous. Germline loops: CDR1 SGDLS, CDR2 YYNGEE. This CDR3 is built from 13 residues. The V end lost 0 bases, the J end lost 6 bases, and 7 bases lay between the germline ends. This CDR3 is CASSVGDTNTIYF. CDR3 DNA: TGTGCCAGCAGCGTAGGTGATACAAACACCATATATTTT.

This sequence joins TRBV6-2 or TRBV6-3 and TRBJ2-5; D is unclear. Germline V gene lookup returns CDR1 MNHEY and CDR2 SVGEGT. V was cut by 2 bases and J by 5 bases, with 18 bases left in between. CDR3 length: 16 amino acids. The CDR3 region has the DNA TGTGCCAGCAGTTACGAAGTTCGCAAAATCCGGGAGACCCAGTACTTC. Protein sequence: CASSYEVRKIRETQYF.

The chain uses TRBV5-1 and TRBJ2-4, with 9 bases lining up with TRBD2. This CDR3 is built from 17 residues. Per germline, CDR1 SGHRS and CDR2 YFSETQ. V trimming: 4 bases; J trimming: 2 bases; junction bases outside the gene matches: 10. This chain's CDR3 is CASSLAGGVITKNIQYF. The CDR3 DNA sequence: TGCGCCAGCAGCCTCGCGGGGGGGGTAATAACCAAAAACATTCAGTACTTC.